This entry lists 5 T cell receptor beta chains sequenced from one sample in a study of OX40 agonist ivuxolimab in advanced cancers. Clones were read by immunoSEQ multiplex PCR, and TCRdb kept only the in-frame ones, dropping some. The repertoire includes tens of thousands of clones, 70% to 90% of them detected once, and less than 35% sits in the top ten. The sample here was CD4+ or CD8+ T cells sorted from blood, taken in a trial of the OX40 agonist ivuxolimab. Receptor source: an adult with an advanced solid tumor such as melanoma, head and neck, liver or kidney cancer.

The V gene is TRBV7-6, the J gene TRBJ2-1; no definite D call. CDR3 length: 15 residues. The ends were cut back, 1 base at V and 7 bases at J, with 14 bases in the middle. Germline V lookup: CDR1 SGHVS, CDR2 FNYEAQ. CDR3 nucleotide sequence: TGTGCCAGCAGCTTAGTTGGCAGCCTATCGAATGAGCAGTTCTTC. Encoded protein: CASSLVGSLSNEQFF.

The J gene is TRBJ1-2, the V gene TRBV27; possible D gene TRBD1, 5 bases. Germline assignment: CDR1 MNHEY and CDR2 SMNVEV (reference sequence). The CDR3 spans 11 residues. Trimming removed 8 bases at V and 10 bases at J, with 14 bases between. As DNA, the CDR3 is TGTGCCAGCGGCAGGGAATTTGACTACACCTTC. It specifies CASGREFDYTF.

The chain uses TRBV29-1 and TRBJ1-2, with no clear D. The CDR3 consists of 11 residues. Looked up from germline, CDR1 is SQVTM and CDR2 is ANQGSEA. Between the trimmed V and J ends, which lost 4 bases and 3 bases, there was a span of 6 bases. CDR3 nucleotides: TGCAGCGTTGCCGACGACTATGGCTACACCTTC. Translated, it gives CSVADDYGYTF.

The J gene is TRBJ2-2, the V gene TRBV14, with 9 nucleotides matching TRBD2. This CDR3 comprises 17 residues. V lost 5 bases to trimming and J lost 3 bases; unmatched junction nucleotides: 10. Germline-derived CDR1 and CDR2 are SGHDN and FVKESK. CDR3 sequence (DNA): TGTGCCAGCAGCTTTAGCGGGGGCCCTCTATACACCGGGGAGCTGTTTTTT. The encoded protein is CASSFSGGPLYTGELFF.

This clone has a handful of counts. The chain is built from TRBV4-1 and TRBJ1-2; 7 bases agree with TRBD1. Germline V CDR1 and CDR2: MGHRA, YSYEKL. This CDR3 spans 15 amino acids. Trimming at V came to 10 bases and at J to 3 bases, leaving 14 bases not matched to a gene. The CDR3 reads CATTPQGGSDYGYTF. In DNA, the CDR3 is TGCGCCACAACCCCTCAGGGGGGTTCGGACTATGGCTACACCTTC.